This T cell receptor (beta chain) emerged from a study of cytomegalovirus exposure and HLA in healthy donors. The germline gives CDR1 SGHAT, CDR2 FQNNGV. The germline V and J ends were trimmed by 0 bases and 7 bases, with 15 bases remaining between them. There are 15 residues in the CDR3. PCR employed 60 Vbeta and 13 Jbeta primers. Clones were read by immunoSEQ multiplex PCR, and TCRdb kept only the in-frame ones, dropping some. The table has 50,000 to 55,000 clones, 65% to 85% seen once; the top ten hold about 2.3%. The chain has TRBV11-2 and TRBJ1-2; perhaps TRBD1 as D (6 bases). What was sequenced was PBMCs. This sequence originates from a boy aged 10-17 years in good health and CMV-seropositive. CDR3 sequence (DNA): TGTGCCAGCAGCTTAGATCAGGGGCGATCGGGTGGCTACACCTTC. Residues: CASSLDQGRSGGYTF.